The next 31 T cell receptor beta chains were all read from a single sample in a study of shared clonotypes between healthy human individuals. Repertoires were generated with immunoSEQ multiplex PCR, while TCRdb's copy carries only in-frame clones and drops some. The sample carries fewer than 3 million clones, around 93% recorded once. The sample consisted of naive CD4+ T cells from PBMCs. The subset denotes: CD45RA+ positively selected. The receptors were gathered from a man younger than 35 in good health. Some clones in this sample may be carry-over from other donors' samples.

V usage is TRBV9 and J usage is TRBJ2-1; the D is unclear. Trimming left V 0 bases short and J 3 bases short, with 7 bases between. The CDR3 extends over 14 amino acids. CDR1 is SGDLS, CDR2 YYNGEE, per germline. For the CDR3, the DNA is TGTGCCAGCAGCGTAGGACCGAGCTACAATGAGCAGTTCTTC. It specifies CASSVGPSYNEQFF.

The rearrangement uses TRBV29-1 and TRBJ2-5; perhaps TRBD1 as D (6 bases). V was trimmed by 6 bases and J by 2 bases, leaving 16 bases between them. CDR1 and CDR2 (germline): SQVTM, ANQGSEA. The CDR3 runs to 14 residues. CDR3 protein: CSVQGALLQETQYF. CDR3 sequence (DNA): TGCAGCGTACAGGGAGCCCTATTACAAGAGACCCAGTACTTC.

The chain employs TRBV6-4 and TRBJ1-2, with D maybe TRBD1 (5 bases). The CDR3 covers 10 residues. Germline loops: CDR1 MRHNA, CDR2 SNTAGT. V lost 8 bases, J lost 8 bases, and 9 bases lay in between. This CDR3 is CASERDGYTF. DNA for the CDR3: TGTGCCAGCGAAAGGGACGGCTACACCTTC.

The chain is built from TRBV25-1 and TRBJ2-5; 9 bases align to TRBD2. The germline V gene encodes CDR1 MGHDK and CDR2 SYGVNS. The CDR3 is 13 residues long. CDR3 sequence (DNA): TGTGCAGCCCAGAGGGCGGGGGGGGAGACCCAGTACTTC. Translating it yields CAAQRAGGETQYF.

This chain uses TRBV28 with TRBJ2-1; 9 bases align to TRBD2. After removal of 5 bases from V and 0 bases from J, the junction contained 5 bases not matched to a gene. The CDR3 is 16 residues long. The V gene's germline CDR1 is MDHEN and CDR2 SYDVKM. CDR3 amino acids: CASSLAGSVSYNEQFF. The CDR3 coding sequence is TGTGCCAGCAGTCTAGCGGGGTCCGTCTCCTACAATGAGCAGTTCTTC.

The chain has TRBV10-1 and TRBJ2-7, with no clear D. Germline lookup yields CDR1 WNHNN and CDR2 SYGVQD (reference sequence). Trimming removed 6 bases at V and 6 bases at J, with 15 bases between. The CDR3 totals 13 residues. CDR3 in DNA: TGCGCCAGCAGCCCTCGTCTAGACTCCGAGCAGTACTTC. As protein: CASSPRLDSEQYF.

This chain connects TRBV5-4 to TRBJ2-7; TRBD1 aligns across 9 bases. Germline CDR1 and CDR2: SGHNT and YYREEE (reference sequence). The CDR3 length is 15 residues. The ends lost 2 bases at V and 3 bases at J; junction bases unmatched: 6. The CDR3 DNA reads as TGTGCCAGCAGCTTTGCACAGGGGGCCTACTACGAGCAGTACTTC. Translation gives CASSFAQGAYYEQYF.

As to this clone: Other nucleotide sequences in the sample specify the same CDR3. This CDR3 reads CASSLDQPQHF. CDR3 nucleotide sequence: TGTGCCAGCAGTCTCGATCAGCCCCAGCATTTT. The chain is built from TRBV28 and TRBJ1-5; D gene uncertain. V shed 5 bases and J shed 5 bases, with 4 bases lying between them. CDR3 length equals 11 residues. Germline V lookup: CDR1 MDHEN, CDR2 SYDVKM.

With respect to this clone: Other nucleotide sequences in the sample specify the same CDR3. The chain recombines TRBV7-9 with TRBJ2-1; 7 bases agree with TRBD1. J gave up 6 bases and V 1 base, and 6 bases lay outside the gene matches. CDR1 and CDR2 (germline): SEHNR, FQNEAQ (reference sequence). CDR3 length equals 15 residues. This chain's CDR3 is CASSLGQGVGNEQFF. CDR3 in DNA: TGTGCCAGCAGCTTAGGGCAGGGGGTCGGCAATGAGCAGTTCTTC.

The rearrangement links TRBV6-1 to TRBJ2-7; TRBD1 might be the D (6 bases). Germline V gene lookup returns CDR1 MNHNS and CDR2 SASEGT. Trimming stripped 0 bases from V and 3 bases from J, with 12 bases between. This CDR3 comprises 15 residues. In DNA, the CDR3 is TGTGCCAGCAGTGAAGCTTGGGGGCAAAACTACGAGCAGTACTTC. This sequence encodes CASSEAWGQNYEQYF.

V usage is TRBV10-3 and J usage is TRBJ1-2; tentative D call: TRBD1 (5 bases). The V gene lost 4 bases and the J gene lost 6 bases, with 6 bases spanning the gap. Looked up from germline, CDR1 is ENHRY and CDR2 is SYGVKD. This CDR3 region has 11 residues. The CDR3, as DNA: TGTGCCATCAGTGTGGGGGATGGCTACACCTTC. Translating it yields CAISVGDGYTF.

The CDR3 coding sequence is TGTGCCAGCAGCTTAGAGGGGAGACAGGGCACAGATACGCAGTATTTT. Protein: CASSLEGRQGTDTQYF. The chain combines TRBV7-2 with TRBJ2-3, with TRBD1 as a possible D gene (6 bases). In germline, CDR1 is SGHTA, CDR2 FQGNSA. V was shortened by 1 base and J by 1 base, with 12 bases between the two germline ends. This CDR3 spans 16 amino acids.

This chain connects TRBV7-2 to TRBJ2-3; 7 bases fit TRBD2. In germline, CDR1 is SGHTA, CDR2 FQGNSA. V dropped 4 bases and J dropped 1; count of bases not matched to a gene: 8. This CDR3 has 16 amino acids. CDR3 coding DNA: TGTGCCAGCAGCTCCGGACTAGTTCGTGGCACAGATACGCAGTATTTT. Translation: CASSSGLVRGTDTQYF.

V and J are TRBV30 and TRBJ2-3, with 7 bases identical to TRBD1. CDR3 size: 14 residues. CDR1 is GTSNPN, CDR2 SVGIG, per germline (reference sequence). V trimming: 7 bases; J trimming: 0 bases; junction bases outside the gene matches: 7. This CDR3 reads CASRQGTSTDTQYF. CDR3 nucleotides: TGTGCCTCCCGACAGGGAACTAGCACAGATACGCAGTATTTT.

The V call is TRBV7-9, the J call TRBJ2-7; D tentatively fits TRBD1 or TRBD2 (5 bases each). Germline-derived CDR1 and CDR2 are SEHNR and FQNEAQ (reference sequence). The CDR3 is 17 amino acids. Trimming shortened V by 1 base and J by 3 bases, and 19 bases separated the two germline ends. DNA for the CDR3: TGTGCCAGCAGCTTAGTCAGCGGTGGGGCGAATTTCTACGAGCAGTACTTC. This sequence encodes CASSLVSGGANFYEQYF.

This chain joins TRBV19 and TRBJ2-3; the match to TRBD2 covers 13 bases. In germline, CDR1 is LNHDA, CDR2 SQIVND (reference sequence). This CDR3 is 16 amino acids long. V lost 9 bases and J lost 4; bases outside the gene matches: 10. The CDR3: CASYRGLAGDPDTQYF. In DNA form, the CDR3 reads TGTGCCAGCTACCGCGGACTAGCGGGAGACCCAGATACGCAGTATTTT.

The rearrangement joins TRBV4-3 to TRBJ2-6, with 8 bases aligning to TRBD1. After removal of 1 base from V and 4 bases from J, the junction contained 6 bases not matched to a gene. Germline V lookup: CDR1 LGHNA, CDR2 YSLEER. The CDR3 extends over 17 amino acids. CDR3 DNA: TGCGCCAGCAGCCAAGCTCAGGGGGCGGCGGGGGCCAACGTCCTGACTTTC. Its protein is CASSQAQGAAGANVLTF.

The chain joins TRBV27 to TRBJ2-2; 7 nucleotides align to TRBD1. V dropped 3 bases and J dropped 5; count of bases not matched to a gene: 6. Germline lookup yields CDR1 MNHEY and CDR2 SMNVEV (reference sequence). This CDR3 comprises 15 residues. The CDR3 sequence is CASSLRTGSTGELFF. The CDR3 nucleotides are TGTGCCAGCAGTTTGCGGACAGGTTCGACCGGGGAGCTGTTTTTT.

This chain's CDR3 is CASSQALRYTEAFF. DNA of the CDR3: TGTGCCAGCAGCCAAGCCTTGAGGTACACTGAAGCTTTCTTT. The chain couples TRBV14 to TRBJ1-1; no firm D call. Germline CDR1 SGHDN, CDR2 FVKESK. The CDR3 runs 14 residues. The V end lost 1 base, the J end lost 3 bases, and 9 bases lay between the germline ends.

This chain connects TRBV4-1 to TRBJ2-7, with D possibly being TRBD2 (5 bases). Trimming left V 4 bases short and J 6 bases short, with 10 bases between. The CDR3 contains 12 residues. Germline V lookup: CDR1 MGHRA, CDR2 YSYEKL. For the CDR3, the DNA is TGCGCCAGCAGCCCCCCTGAGGGCGAGCAGTACTTC. This sequence encodes CASSPPEGEQYF.

The J gene is TRBJ1-1, the V gene TRBV7-9, with D possibly TRBD1 on 5 matching bases. The CDR3 is 14 amino acids. V gave up 3 bases and J gave up 0 bases, with 8 bases separating them. Germline V gene sequence: CDR1 SEHNR, CDR2 FQNEAQ (reference sequence). This chain's CDR3 is CASSFGGLNTEAFF. The CDR3 DNA is TGTGCCAGCAGCTTCGGGGGATTGAACACTGAAGCTTTCTTT.

This chain uses TRBV7-8 with TRBJ1-1; D gene ambiguous. From germline, CDR1 is SGHVS and CDR2 FQNEAQ. Trimming stripped 5 bases from V and 1 base from J, with 8 bases between. The CDR3 is made up of 13 amino acids. This chain's CDR3 is CASSTTANTEAFF. CDR3 nucleotide sequence: TGTGCCAGCAGCACCACCGCGAACACTGAAGCTTTCTTT.

The rearrangement uses TRBV19 and TRBJ1-1; 7 bases match TRBD1. The ends lost 6 bases at V and 10 bases at J; junction bases unmatched: 14. Germline V CDR1 and CDR2: LNHDA, SQIVND (reference sequence). The CDR3 has 14 residues. The CDR3: CASRIRQGRHGAFF. CDR3 in DNA: TGTGCCAGTAGGATTCGACAGGGCCGTCACGGAGCTTTCTTT. The variable domain in full, with the rest retrieved from reference TRBV19 and TRBJ1-1, is DGGITQSPKYLFRKEGQNVTLSCEQNLNHDAMYWYRQDPGQGLRLIYYSQIVNDFQKGDIAEGYSVSREKKESFPLTVTSAQKNPTAFYLCASRIRQGRHGAFFGQGTRLTVV.

J is TRBJ2-7 and V is TRBV6-6, with TRBD1 identical over 9 bases. J was trimmed by 5 bases and V by 6 bases; bases with no gene match: 5. Germline V gives CDR1 MNHNY, CDR2 SVGAGI (reference sequence). This CDR3 is 13 amino acids long. DNA for the CDR3: TGTGCCAGCAGCCGGACAGGGGACCACGAGCAGTACTTC. Translation: CASSRTGDHEQYF.

The rearrangement links TRBV6-8 to TRBJ2-7, with D possibly TRBD2 on 5 matching bases. Trimming left V 4 bases short and J 5 bases short, with 30 bases between. The CDR3 has 19 amino acids. Germline-derived CDR1 and CDR2 are MNHGY and SAAAGT. This chain's CDR3 is CASSSVPSLWPGRDHEQYF. The CDR3 bases are TGTGCCAGCAGTTCCGTCCCTAGTCTATGGCCAGGCCGGGATCACGAGCAGTACTTC.

This sequence joins TRBV7-3 and TRBJ2-3; D ambiguous. There are 13 residues in the CDR3. Germline CDR1 SGHTA, CDR2 FQGTGA. Between the trimmed V and J ends, which lost 5 bases and 5 bases, there was a span of 11 bases. The CDR3 sequence: CASSPRVGDTQYF. CDR3 coding DNA: TGTGCCAGCAGCCCGCGCGTAGGAGATACGCAGTATTTT.

The V gene is TRBV10-3, the J gene TRBJ2-7; 14 bases line up with TRBD2. The junction had 4 bases not matched to a gene; V was cut back by 5 bases and J by 4 bases. The germline gives CDR1 ENHRY, CDR2 SYGVKD. CDR3 length: 15 amino acids. Here the CDR3 reads CAISTGLAGEYEQYF. The CDR3, as DNA: TGTGCCATCAGTACGGGACTAGCGGGAGAATACGAGCAGTACTTC.

The V call is TRBV14, the J call TRBJ1-2; maybe TRBD1 (5 bases). The CDR3 length is 16 residues. Germline V lookup: CDR1 SGHDN, CDR2 FVKESK. The V end lost 0 bases, the J end lost 7 bases, and 18 bases lay between the germline ends. CDR3 in DNA: TGTGCCAGCAGCCAAGACCTATACTTCTCCGGGGGTGGCTACACCTTC. Translating it yields CASSQDLYFSGGGYTF.

The rearrangement links TRBV19 to TRBJ1-5; D is uncertain. This CDR3 is built from 13 residues. Germline V gene sequence: CDR1 LNHDA, CDR2 SQIVND (reference sequence). The V end lost 9 bases, the J end lost 7 bases, and 16 bases lay between the germline ends. CDR3 in amino acids: CASTFLGGQPQHF. For the CDR3, the DNA is TGTGCCAGCACCTTCCTGGGAGGGCAGCCCCAGCATTTT.

The chain is built from TRBV25-1 and TRBJ2-1; D is unresolved. V lost 1 base to trimming and J lost 4 bases, with 8 bases between them. The germline V gene has CDR1 MGHDK and CDR2 SYGVNS. The CDR3 length is 14 residues. The DNA for the CDR3 is TGTGCCAGCAGTGAATCTACTGGATACAATGAGCAGTTCTTC. As protein: CASSESTGYNEQFF.

The CDR3 region has the DNA TGTGCCAGCAGTTTATGGGGCCAGTGGGGGGGCAATCAGCCCCAGCATTTT. Translation: CASSLWGQWGGNQPQHF. The rearrangement uses TRBV27 and TRBJ1-5; a weak D match, TRBD1 (5 bases). The germline gives CDR1 MNHEY, CDR2 SMNVEV (reference sequence). Trimming cost V 1 base and J 2 bases, with 15 bases left between them. CDR3 length equals 17 residues.